This T cell receptor beta chain was sequenced in a study of PD-1 blockade in classical Hodgkin lymphoma. Findings of the study overall: A significant rise in TCR diversity by C4D1 was seen for CD4+ but not CD8+ cells. Exclusion applied to patients who initiated nivolumab less than 1 year following ASCT. According to reports, newly diagnosed patients had lower baseline TCR diversity than healthy donors, and relapsed/refractory patients had lower baseline TCR diversity still.

Sequenced by immunoSEQ multiplex PCR; TCRdb stores in-frame clones only, minus some. The sample shows approximately 17,000 clones, more than 55% of them seen only once. CDR1 and CDR2 from the germline V gene are SGHAT and FQNNGV. The CDR3 is 15 residues long. Trimming stripped 3 bases from V and 6 bases from J, with 15 bases between. Each patient experienced a relapse that followed autologous stem cell transplantation, and brentuximab vedotin exposure varied. Best responses were complete response, partial response or progressive disease. This clone was observed a few times. Its antigen is not identified.

This sequence was found in a human donor with classical Hodgkin lymphoma. The sequencing used peripheral blood mononuclear cells (PBMCs), collected before the second cycle of nivolumab. The rearrangement links TRBV11-2 to TRBJ2-1; tentatively, D is TRBD2 (6 bases). The CDR3 nucleotides are TGTGCCAGCAGCTTGATCCAGGGAGCGGGCAATGAGCAGTTCTTC. Translation: CASSLIQGAGNEQFF.